This TCR beta chain is drawn from a study of blood T cell repertoires in COVID-19. Study-wide background: Sites in the United States, Italy and Spain provided acute and convalescent COVID-19 samples. T cells, B-cell-depleted T cells, or PBMCs provided the cDNA or gDNA that served as material.

This clone was seen a single time. The CDR3 covers 11 residues. Per the germline V gene, CDR1 is SGHAT and CDR2 is FQNNGV. V lost 3 bases to trimming and J lost 9 bases, with 6 bases between them. Authors' data handling: Reference gene primer amplification gave nucleated cell count estimates. The data were produced by immunoSEQ multiplex PCR, yet TCRdb's version contains in-frame clones alone and is incomplete. V and J calls and clone size are given by that table; D and trimming were obtained from the DNA. The sample has 170,000 or so clones, 70% to 90% seen once. The clonotype comes from a man between 45 and 60 years old with active or convalescent COVID-19. The specimen sequenced was peripheral blood. The genes are TRBV11-2 and TRBJ1-3; unclear D gene. CDR3 loop: CASSLGVTIYF. Here the CDR3 DNA reads TGTGCCAGCAGCTTGGGAGTCACCATATATTTT.